Below are 7 T cell receptor beta chains sequenced from a single sample in a study of T cell repertoires in cytomegalovirus infection. No antigen has been assigned to these receptors. TCRdb used MiXCR to reprocess the reads, holding one entry per CDR3 protein. The table has approximately 730,000 distinct CDR3 sequences, roughly 36% seen once. The sequencing here drew on cultured PBMCs, taken from culture after CMV antigen stimulation. These receptors were obtained from a human donor in good health (CMV status not recorded). Some clones in this sample may be carry-over from other donors' samples.

There are a few counts of this clonotype. V gene TRBV7-8 combines with J gene TRBJ2-5; D is possibly TRBD1 (5 bases). The V gene's germline CDR1 is SGHVS and CDR2 FQNEAQ. V gave up 1 base and J gave up 2 bases, with 23 bases separating them. The CDR3 contains 19 residues. CDR3 amino acids: CASSLEPVGHMNGQETQYF. CDR3 sequence (DNA): TGTGCCAGCAGCTTAGAGCCTGTGGGGCACATGAACGGACAAGAGACCCAGTACTTC.

Here the CDR3 DNA reads TGTGCCAGCAGCTTATACGGGGGAGCGGGGGCCAACGTCCTGACTTTC. Protein sequence: CASSLYGGAGANVLTF. This chain links TRBV7-6 with TRBJ2-6, with D possibly TRBD2 on 6 matching bases. Germline V gene data show CDR1 as SGHVS and CDR2 as FNYEAQ. Between the trimmed V and J ends, which lost 2 bases and 4 bases, there was a span of 12 bases. The CDR3 is 16 residues long.

Comment on this clonotype: Relative to the germline gene, one junction end is altered; a read error may explain this. The chain recombines TRBV27 with TRBJ2-4; no clear D gene. This CDR3 has 16 residues. In germline, CDR1 is MNHEY, CDR2 SMNVEV (reference sequence). In DNA, the CDR3 is TGTGCCAGCAGACCCCCAGGCAGATTAGCCAAAACCATTCAGTACTTC. The encoded protein is CASRPPGRLAKTIQYF.

The V call is TRBV20-1, the J call TRBJ2-1, with TRBD2 identical over 7 bases. V shed 4 bases, J shed 7 bases, and the junction held 7 bases outside the gene matches. Germline V gene sequence: CDR1 DFQATT, CDR2 SNEGSKA (reference sequence). The length of the CDR3 is 13 residues. The DNA for the CDR3 is TGCAGTGCTAAGGGCGGGAGTGGGAATGAGCAGTTCTTC. Translation: CSAKGGSGNEQFF.

This clonotype appeared a few times. The chain combines TRBV4-1 with TRBJ2-1; weak D call: TRBD2 (6 bases). Germline V gene lookup returns CDR1 MGHRA and CDR2 YSYEKL. This CDR3 is 17 amino acids long. V was shortened by 0 bases and J by 4 bases, with 16 bases between the two germline ends. For the CDR3, the DNA is TGCGCCAGCAGCCAAGATCCAGCGGGTCGCCTTTACAATGAGCAGTTCTTC. Translating it yields CASSQDPAGRLYNEQFF.

A single count supports this clonotype. V gene TRBV2 combines with J gene TRBJ2-5; perhaps TRBD2 as D (5 bases). The CDR3 has 13 amino acids. CDR1 and CDR2 from the germline V gene are SNHLY and FYNNEI. Trimming cost V 8 bases and J 3 bases, with 13 bases left between them. This CDR3 reads CASCGEIEETQYF. As DNA, the CDR3 is TGTGCCAGCTGTGGGGAGATTGAAGAGACCCAGTACTTC.

The chain combines TRBV11-2 with TRBJ2-3; TRBD2 matches at 7 bases. This CDR3 contains 14 residues. The germline V gene encodes CDR1 SGHAT and CDR2 FQNNGV. The V segment lost 5 bases and the J segment 7 bases; nucleotides outside the gene matches: 9. CDR3 DNA sequence: TGTGCCAGCAGCCCCGGCCCGGGGGGAAATACGCAGTATTTT. It encodes CASSPGPGGNTQYF.